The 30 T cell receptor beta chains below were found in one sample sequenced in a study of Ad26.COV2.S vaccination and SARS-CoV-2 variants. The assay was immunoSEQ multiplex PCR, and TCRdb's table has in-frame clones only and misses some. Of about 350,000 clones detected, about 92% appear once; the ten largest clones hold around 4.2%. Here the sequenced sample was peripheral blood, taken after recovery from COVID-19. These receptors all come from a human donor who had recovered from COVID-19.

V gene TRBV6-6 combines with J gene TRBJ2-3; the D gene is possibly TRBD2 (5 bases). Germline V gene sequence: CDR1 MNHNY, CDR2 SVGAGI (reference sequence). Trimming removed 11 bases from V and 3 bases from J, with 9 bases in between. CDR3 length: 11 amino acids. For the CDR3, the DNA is TGTGCCGGAGGTTGGACAGATACGCAGTATTTT. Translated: CAGGWTDTQYF.

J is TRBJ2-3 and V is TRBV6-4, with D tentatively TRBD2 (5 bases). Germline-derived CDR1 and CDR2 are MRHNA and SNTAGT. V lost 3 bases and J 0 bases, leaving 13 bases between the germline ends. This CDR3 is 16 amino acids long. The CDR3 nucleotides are TGTGCCAGCAGTGAGGCCCCCCAGCGGAGCACAGATACGCAGTATTTT. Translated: CASSEAPQRSTDTQYF.

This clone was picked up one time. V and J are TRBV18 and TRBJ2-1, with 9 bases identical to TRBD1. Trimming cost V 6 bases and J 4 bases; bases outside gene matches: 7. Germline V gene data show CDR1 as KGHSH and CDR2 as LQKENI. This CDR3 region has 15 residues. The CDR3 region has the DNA TGTGCCAGCTCGCCGGGACAGGGATCATACAATGAGCAGTTCTTC. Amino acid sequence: CASSPGQGSYNEQFF.

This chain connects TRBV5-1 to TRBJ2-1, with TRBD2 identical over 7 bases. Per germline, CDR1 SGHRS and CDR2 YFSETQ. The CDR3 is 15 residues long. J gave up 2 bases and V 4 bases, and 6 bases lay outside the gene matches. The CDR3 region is CASSASGVTYNEQFF. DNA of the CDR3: TGCGCCAGCAGCGCGAGCGGGGTCACCTACAATGAGCAGTTCTTC.

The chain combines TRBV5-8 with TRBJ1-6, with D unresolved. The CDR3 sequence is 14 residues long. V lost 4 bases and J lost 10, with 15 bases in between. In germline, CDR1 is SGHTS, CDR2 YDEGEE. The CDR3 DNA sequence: TGTGCCAGCAGCCCCAGCCTGTCCAGGTCACCCCTCCACTTT. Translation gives CASSPSLSRSPLHF.

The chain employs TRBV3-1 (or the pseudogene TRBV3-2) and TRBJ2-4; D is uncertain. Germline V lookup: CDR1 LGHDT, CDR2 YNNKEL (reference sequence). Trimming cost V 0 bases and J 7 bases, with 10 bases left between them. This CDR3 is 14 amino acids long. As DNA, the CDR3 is TGTGCCAGCAGCCAAGATACCCCCAGCAACATTCAGTACTTC. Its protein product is CASSQDTPSNIQYF.

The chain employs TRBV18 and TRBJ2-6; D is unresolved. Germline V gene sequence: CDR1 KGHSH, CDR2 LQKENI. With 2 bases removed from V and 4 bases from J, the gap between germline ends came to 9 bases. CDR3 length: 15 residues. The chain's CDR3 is CASSPTEAGANVLTF. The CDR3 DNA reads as TGTGCCAGCTCACCAACAGAAGCCGGGGCCAACGTCCTGACTTTC. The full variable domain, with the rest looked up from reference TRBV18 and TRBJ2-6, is NAGVMQNPRHLVRRRGQEARLRCSPMKGHSHVYWYRQLPEEGLKFMVYLQKENIIDESGMPKERFSAEFPKEGPSILRIQQVVRGDSAAYFCASSPTEAGANVLTFGAGSRLTVL.

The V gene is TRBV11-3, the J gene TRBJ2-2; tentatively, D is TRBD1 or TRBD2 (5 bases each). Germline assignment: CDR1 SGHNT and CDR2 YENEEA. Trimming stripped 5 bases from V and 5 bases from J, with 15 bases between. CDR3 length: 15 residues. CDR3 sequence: CASSLYGARTGELFF. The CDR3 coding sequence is TGTGCCAGCAGCCTCTACGGGGCGAGAACCGGGGAGCTGTTTTTT.

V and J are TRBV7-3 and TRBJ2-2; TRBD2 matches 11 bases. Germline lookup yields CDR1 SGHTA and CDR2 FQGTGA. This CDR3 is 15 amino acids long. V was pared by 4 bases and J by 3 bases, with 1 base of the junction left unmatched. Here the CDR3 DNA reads TGTGCCAGCAGCTATAGCGGGGGGGACACCGGGGAGCTGTTTTTT. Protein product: CASSYSGGDTGELFF.

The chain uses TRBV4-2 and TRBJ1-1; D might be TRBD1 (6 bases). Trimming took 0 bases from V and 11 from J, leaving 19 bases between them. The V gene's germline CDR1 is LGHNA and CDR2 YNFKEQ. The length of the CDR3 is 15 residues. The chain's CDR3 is CASSQEAGTSEVAFF. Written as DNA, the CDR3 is TGTGCCAGCAGCCAAGAGGCAGGGACATCTGAAGTGGCTTTCTTT.

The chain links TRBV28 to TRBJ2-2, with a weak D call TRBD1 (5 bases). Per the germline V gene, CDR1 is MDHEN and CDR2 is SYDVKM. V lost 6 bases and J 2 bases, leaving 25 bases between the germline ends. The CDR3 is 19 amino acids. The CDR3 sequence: CASSPPGSGARGNTGELFF. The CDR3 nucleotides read TGTGCCAGCAGCCCGCCGGGCTCTGGGGCGAGAGGCAACACCGGGGAGCTGTTTTTT.

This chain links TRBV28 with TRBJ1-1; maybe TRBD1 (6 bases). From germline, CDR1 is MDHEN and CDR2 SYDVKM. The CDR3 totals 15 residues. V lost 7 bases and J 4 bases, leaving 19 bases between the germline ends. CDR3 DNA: TGTGCCAGCACCCTAGGGGGACTACGGGGCACTGAAGCTTTCTTT. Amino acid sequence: CASTLGGLRGTEAFF.

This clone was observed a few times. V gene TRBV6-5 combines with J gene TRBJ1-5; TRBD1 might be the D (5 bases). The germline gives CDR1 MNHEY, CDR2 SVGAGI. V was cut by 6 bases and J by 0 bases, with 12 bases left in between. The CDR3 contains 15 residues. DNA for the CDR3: TGTGCCAGCAGATTCCAGACAGATAGCAATCAGCCCCAGCATTTT. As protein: CASRFQTDSNQPQHF.

The CDR3 nucleotides read TGTGCCAGCAGTGACGCCGGGATCCGCAATTCACCCCTCCACTTT. Translating gives CASSDAGIRNSPLHF. V usage is TRBV25-1 and J usage is TRBJ1-6; D unclear. Trimming stripped 3 bases from V and 7 bases from J, with 13 bases between. Looked up from germline, CDR1 is MGHDK and CDR2 is SYGVNS. CDR3 length: 15 residues.

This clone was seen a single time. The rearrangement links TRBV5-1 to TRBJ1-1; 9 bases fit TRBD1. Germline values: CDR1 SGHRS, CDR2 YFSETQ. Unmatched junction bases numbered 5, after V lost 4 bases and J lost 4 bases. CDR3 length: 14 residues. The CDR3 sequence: CASSRDRESTEAFF. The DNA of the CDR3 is TGCGCCAGCAGCAGGGACAGGGAGTCCACTGAAGCTTTCTTT.

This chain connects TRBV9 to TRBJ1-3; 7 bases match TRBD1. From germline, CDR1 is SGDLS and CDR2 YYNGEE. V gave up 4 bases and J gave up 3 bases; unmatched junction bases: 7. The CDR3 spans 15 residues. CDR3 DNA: TGTGCCAGCAGCACACAGGGGCTAAATGGAAACACCATATATTTT. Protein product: CASSTQGLNGNTIYF.

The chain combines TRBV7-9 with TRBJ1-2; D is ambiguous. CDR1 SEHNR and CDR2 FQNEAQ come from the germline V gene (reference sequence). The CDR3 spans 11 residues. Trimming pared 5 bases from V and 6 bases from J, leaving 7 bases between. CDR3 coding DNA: TGTGCCAGCAGCCAATCAGATGGCTACACCTTC. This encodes CASSQSDGYTF.

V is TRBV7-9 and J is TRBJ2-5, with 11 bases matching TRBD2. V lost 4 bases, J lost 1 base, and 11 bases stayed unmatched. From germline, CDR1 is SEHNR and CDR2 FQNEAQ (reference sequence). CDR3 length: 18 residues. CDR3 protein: CASSSPTAGTSGQETQYF. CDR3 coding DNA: TGTGCCAGCAGCTCTCCAACCGCCGGGACTAGCGGCCAAGAGACCCAGTACTTC.

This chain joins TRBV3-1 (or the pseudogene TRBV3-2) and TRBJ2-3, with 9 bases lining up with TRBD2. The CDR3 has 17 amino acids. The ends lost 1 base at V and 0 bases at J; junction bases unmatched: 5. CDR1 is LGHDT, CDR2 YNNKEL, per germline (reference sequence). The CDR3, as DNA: TGTGCCAGCAGCCAAGCCCTAGCGGGGTACAGCACAGATACGCAGTATTTT. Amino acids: CASSQALAGYSTDTQYF.

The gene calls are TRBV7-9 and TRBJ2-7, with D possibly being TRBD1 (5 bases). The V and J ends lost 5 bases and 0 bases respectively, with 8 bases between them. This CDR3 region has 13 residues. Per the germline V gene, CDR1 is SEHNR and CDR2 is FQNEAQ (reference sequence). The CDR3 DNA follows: TGTGCCAGCAGCCCGGACAACTCCTACGAGCAGTACTTC. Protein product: CASSPDNSYEQYF.

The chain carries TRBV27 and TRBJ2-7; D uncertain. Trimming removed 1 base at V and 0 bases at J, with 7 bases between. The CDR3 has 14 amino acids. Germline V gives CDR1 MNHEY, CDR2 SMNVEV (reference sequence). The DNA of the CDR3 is TGTGCCAGCAGTTTATTGGGTTTCTCCTACGAGCAGTACTTC. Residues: CASSLLGFSYEQYF.

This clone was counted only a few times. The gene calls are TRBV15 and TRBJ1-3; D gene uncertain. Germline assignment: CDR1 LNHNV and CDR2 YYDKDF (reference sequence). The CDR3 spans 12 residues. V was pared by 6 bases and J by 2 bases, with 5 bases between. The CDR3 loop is CATRRTGNTIYF. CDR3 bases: TGTGCCACCAGGAGGACTGGAAACACCATATATTTT.

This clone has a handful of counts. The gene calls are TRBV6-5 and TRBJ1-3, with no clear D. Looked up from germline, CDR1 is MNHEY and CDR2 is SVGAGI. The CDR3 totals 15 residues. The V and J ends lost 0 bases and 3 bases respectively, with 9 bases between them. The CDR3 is CASSYSSGVGNTIYF. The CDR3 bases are TGTGCCAGCAGTTACTCGTCCGGGGTTGGAAACACCATATATTTT.

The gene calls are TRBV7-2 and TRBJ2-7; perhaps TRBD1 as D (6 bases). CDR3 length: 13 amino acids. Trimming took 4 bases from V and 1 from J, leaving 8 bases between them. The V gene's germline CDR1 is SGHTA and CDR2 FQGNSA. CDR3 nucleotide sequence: TGTGCCAGCAGCTACACAGGGTCCTACGAGCAGTACTTC. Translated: CASSYTGSYEQYF.

The CDR3, as DNA: TGCGCCAGCAGCAGTCCGGGACAGATAAATTCACCCCTCCACTTT. It codes for CASSSPGQINSPLHF. The chain is built from TRBV5-1 and TRBJ1-6; 7 nucleotides match TRBD1. Trimming removed 4 bases from V and 7 bases from J; junction bases left unmatched: 8. Per the germline V gene, CDR1 is SGHRS and CDR2 is YFSETQ. The CDR3 totals 15 residues.

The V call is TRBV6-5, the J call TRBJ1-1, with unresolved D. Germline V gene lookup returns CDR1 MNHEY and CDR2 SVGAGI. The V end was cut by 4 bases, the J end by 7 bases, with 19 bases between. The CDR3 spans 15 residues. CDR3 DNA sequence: TGTGCCAGCAGTTCGCGGCAGTTAACAGAGTTTGAAGCTTTCTTT. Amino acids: CASSSRQLTEFEAFF.

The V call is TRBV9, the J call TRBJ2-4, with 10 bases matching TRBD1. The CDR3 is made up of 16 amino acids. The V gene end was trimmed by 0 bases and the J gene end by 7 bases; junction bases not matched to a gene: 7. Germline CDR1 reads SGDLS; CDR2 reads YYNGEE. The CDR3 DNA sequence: TGTGCCAGCAGCGTAGGTGTGGGACAGGGGTTCAACATTCAGTACTTC. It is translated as CASSVGVGQGFNIQYF.

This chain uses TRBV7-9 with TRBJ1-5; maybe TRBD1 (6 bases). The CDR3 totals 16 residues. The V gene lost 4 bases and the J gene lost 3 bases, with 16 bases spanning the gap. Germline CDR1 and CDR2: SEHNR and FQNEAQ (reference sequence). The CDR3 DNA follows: TGTGCCAGCAGCTCCGCCGGACAGCCTTTCAATCAGCCCCAGCATTTT. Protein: CASSSAGQPFNQPQHF. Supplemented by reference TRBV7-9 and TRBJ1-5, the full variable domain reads DTGVSQNPRHKITKRGQNVTFRCDPISEHNRLYWYRQTLGQGPEFLTYFQNEAQLEKSRLLSDRFSAERPKGSFSTLEIQRTEQGDSAMYLCASSSAGQPFNQPQHFGDGTRLSIL.

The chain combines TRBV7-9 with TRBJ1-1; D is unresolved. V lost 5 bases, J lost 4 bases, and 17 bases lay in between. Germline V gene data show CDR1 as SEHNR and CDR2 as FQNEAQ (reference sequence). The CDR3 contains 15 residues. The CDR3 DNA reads TGTGCCAGCAGCCCAAACGTCGGGAGTAGCACTGAAGCTTTCTTT. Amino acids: CASSPNVGSSTEAFF.

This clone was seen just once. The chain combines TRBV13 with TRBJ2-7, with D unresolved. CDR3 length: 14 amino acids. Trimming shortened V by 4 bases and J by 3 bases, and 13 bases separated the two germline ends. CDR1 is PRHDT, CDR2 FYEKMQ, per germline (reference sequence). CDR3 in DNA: TGTGCCAGCAGCTCCACTCCACAGTTCTACGAGCAGTACTTC. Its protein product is CASSSTPQFYEQYF.